This T cell receptor (beta chain) was retrieved from a study of T cells in Graves' hyperthyroidism and ophthalmopathy. Amplified TCR beta CDR3 regions came from RNA transcripts. The HTBI primer set drove a first-round RT-PCR of the TCR CDR3. TCRdb passed the multiplex PCR reads through MiXCR, listing each CDR3 protein once. Of a few hundred thousand distinct CDR3 sequences detected, around 15% appear once; the ten largest clones hold over 25%. There are 17 residues in the CDR3. The germline V and J ends were trimmed by 5 bases and 5 bases, with 25 bases remaining between them. Germline V gene lookup returns CDR1 MDHEN and CDR2 SYDVKM. Exclusion of a patient resulted from uncontrolled infection, other autoimmune disease, pregnancy or lactation. Orbital computed tomography, thyroid ultrasound, serum thyroxine and TRAb, and clinical symptoms together informed the diagnoses. There are many counts of this clonotype. Antigen specificity is unknown.

Regarding the study as a whole: Stable hyperthyroidism was told apart from ophthalmopathy by a model built on 13 V-J features.

This clonotype was obtained from a woman aged 25 to 39 with Graves' ophthalmopathy. This sequence joins TRBV28 and TRBJ2-7, with D possibly matching TRBD1 (5 bases). Input material: blood. As DNA, the CDR3 is TGTGCCAGCAGTCTAACCACCGATAGGGGATTCATAGACGAGCAGTACTTC. Translating gives CASSLTTDRGFIDEQYF.